A selection of T cell receptor beta chains follows, all from one sample in a study of blood T cell repertoires in COVID-19. TCRdb's copy holds only in-frame clones and misses some; the assay was immunoSEQ multiplex PCR. This sample carries about 38,000 clones, more than 70% of them seen once, and the ten largest clones take 30% to 35%. Sequencing was carried out using peripheral blood. These TCRs come from a man between 65 and 79 years old with active COVID-19. The CDR3 runs from the conserved cysteine through the conserved F or W. A D gene is named only where the DNA matches it firmly. The size field is filled for only some rows; it gives once, few, many or a size class.

TGTGCCACCGGAGTCTCTGGAAACACCATATATTTT CATGVSGNTIYF . TRBJ1-3 . TRBV5-6
TGTGCCAGCAGCTTAGATCAACAGTTTAGGGCTTTCTTT CASSLDQQFRAFF . TRBJ1-1 . TRBV11-2
TGTGCCAGCCAACGGGGTGGGAAAAACACTGAAGCTTTCTTT CASQRGGKNTEAFF . TRBJ1-1 . TRBV6-5
TGCGCCAGCAGCGCTCGGTTGAGCGGGGGGGCCTACGAGCAGTACTTC CASSARLSGGAYEQYF TRBD2 TRBJ2-7 . TRBV5-1
TGTGCCAGTAGTATTTCGGGAGTCCTCACCTACAATGAGCAGTTCTTC CASSISGVLTYNEQFF . TRBJ2-1 . TRBV19
TGTGCCACCAGTGATCCAGGGATGGGAGAGACCCAGTACTTC CATSDPGMGETQYF . TRBJ2-5 . TRBV24-1
TGTGCCAGCAGCTCCGGACAGGGGCGGAACACTGAAGCTTTCTTT CASSSGQGRNTEAFF TRBD1 TRBJ1-1 . TRBV11-3
TGTGCCAGCAGTTTGACTAACCGAGAGACCCAGTACTTC CASSLTNRETQYF . TRBJ2-5 . TRBV12-3/TRBV12-4
TGTGCCAGCAGTTTATTTGCTAGCGGGAGGTACAATGAGCAGTTCTTC CASSLFASGRYNEQFF TRBD2 TRBJ2-1 once TRBV28
TGTGCCACCAGTGATTCCCCGATCGCTAGCAGATACAATGAGCAGTTCTTC CATSDSPIASRYNEQFF . TRBJ2-1 . TRBV24-1
TGCGCCAGCAGCTTGGTTGTTAGCCCCTACGAGCAGTACTTC CASSLVVSPYEQYF . TRBJ2-7 . TRBV5-1
TGTGCCAGCAGCCGCACGACAGGCGGGAGCTCCTACAATGAGCAGTTCTTC CASSRTTGGSSYNEQFF . TRBJ2-1 . TRBV3-1/TRBV3-2
TGTGCCAGCAGTTTATGGGGCGGGACTGAAGCTTTCTTT CASSLWGGTEAFF . TRBJ1-1 . TRBV28
TGTGCCTGGAGCCCGGGACAGGGGGTTTCTGATGAGCAGTTCTTC CAWSPGQGVSDEQFF TRBD1 TRBJ2-1 few TRBV30
TGTGCCTGGAGTCTCCACCATTGGACAGGGAGTAGCTCCTATAATTCACCCCTCCACTTT CAWSLHHWTGSSSYNSPLHF TRBD1 TRBJ1-6 few TRBV30
TGTGCCAGCAGTCACTCAGCGGGCACAGATACGCAGTATTTT CASSHSAGTDTQYF . TRBJ2-3 once TRBV28
TGTGCCAGCAGTTCTCAACTAGATAGGGTAGAGACCCAGTACTTC CASSSQLDRVETQYF . TRBJ2-5 . TRBV6-2/TRBV6-3
TGTGCCAGCAGCCTTAGCCTCTACAATGAGCAGTTCTTC CASSLSLYNEQFF . TRBJ2-1 few TRBV27
TGTGCCAGCAGTCCACCCAGGGTGTACGGGGAAAAACTGTTTTTT CASSPPRVYGEKLFF . TRBJ1-4 . TRBV28
TGCGCCAGCAGTGAAATGAGCGGGAGTTTCAATGAGCAGTTCTTC CASSEMSGSFNEQFF TRBD2 TRBJ2-1 . TRBV10-1
TGTGCCACAAAGGGGTACAGGGTATCCGGAAACACCATATATTTT CATKGYRVSGNTIYF . TRBJ1-3 . TRBV6-5
TGTGCCAGCAGCTTACAGGGGGCTACTGGCTACACCTTC CASSLQGATGYTF TRBD1 TRBJ1-2 . TRBV11-2
TGTGCCAGCAGCACAAGACCGGGACTACAGTACTTC CASSTRPGLQYF TRBD2 TRBJ2-7 once TRBV3-1/TRBV3-2
TGTGCCAGCAGCCCGACCCAGCGGGAATCCTACAATGAGCAGTTCTTC CASSPTQRESYNEQFF TRBD2 TRBJ2-1 . TRBV4-2
TGTGCCAGCACCCCTCCCGTAGGGACAGACCTCGCCGTAGACACCGGGGAGCTGTTTTTT CASTPPVGTDLAVDTGELFF TRBD1 TRBJ2-2 . TRBV7-9
TGTGCCAGCAGTGAAAGCCGGGGGGGGATTACTGAGCAGTACTTC CASSESRGGITEQYF TRBD2 TRBJ2-7 . TRBV6-1
TGTGCCAGCAACACCCTTAACGGGGAGCTGTTTTTT CASNTLNGELFF . TRBJ2-2 . TRBV6-5
TGTGCCAGCAGCTTAGTGGTCGGTTCTGGAAACACCATATATTTT CASSLVVGSGNTIYF . TRBJ1-3 . TRBV11-2
TGTGCCAGCAGCTCCACCCGAGCAGGCGTTGGAAACACCATATATTTT CASSSTRAGVGNTIYF . TRBJ1-3 . TRBV7-2
TGTGCCAGCAGTTACCGGACCAGGGGCTACGAGCAGTACTTC CASSYRTRGYEQYF . TRBJ2-7 . TRBV6-5
TGTGCCAGCAGCTTATGGGGCGGTGCGAATGAGCAGTTCTTC CASSLWGGANEQFF . TRBJ2-1 . TRBV7-8
TGTGCCAGCAGTTCCCCGCGGTCGGGGAAGACCCAGTACTTC CASSSPRSGKTQYF . TRBJ2-5 . TRBV28
TGTGCCAGCAGTTTTGGACAGAGAGGGGAAAAACTGTTTTTT CASSFGQRGEKLFF . TRBJ1-4 . TRBV6-6
TGTGCCAGCAGCTTAGGAGTCGGGACAGGATTCTACGAGCAGTACTTC CASSLGVGTGFYEQYF TRBD1 TRBJ2-7 once TRBV7-2
TGTGCCAGTCTGTCCCCCCCAGCGGATACGCAGTATTTT CASLSPPADTQYF . TRBJ2-3 . TRBV7-2
TGTGCCAGCAGCTTAGCAACAGGGGCTTGGTATGGCTACACCTTC CASSLATGAWYGYTF TRBD1 TRBJ1-2 . TRBV7-2
TGTGCCAGCAGCCAAGATAGCCTTAAAGAGACCCAGTACTTC CASSQDSLKETQYF . TRBJ2-5 . TRBV4-2
TGTGCCAGCAGCTATATCGGGGGAGGTCAGCCCCAGCATTTT CASSYIGGGQPQHF . TRBJ1-5 . TRBV2
TGCGCCAGCAGCCTTCACCAGGGCCAAGAGACCCAGTACTTC CASSLHQGQETQYF . TRBJ2-5 . TRBV4-3
TGTGCCTGGATCCGGGACAGAAAGCACACTGAAGCTTTCTTT CAWIRDRKHTEAFF TRBD1 TRBJ1-1 . TRBV30
TGTGCCAGCTCACCAGTCGGGACAGGGTTCTCTTCAGCCGGAAACACCATATATTTT CASSPVGTGFSSAGNTIYF TRBD1 TRBJ1-3 . TRBV18
TGTGCCAGCTCACCATGGCAGGGGACCTACGAGCAGTACTTC CASSPWQGTYEQYF . TRBJ2-7 once TRBV18
TGTGCCAGCAGCTTGGAGGGAGATAATTCACCCCTCCACTTT CASSLEGDNSPLHF . TRBJ1-6 few TRBV7-2
TGTGCCTGGAGTGAACTAGCGGGGGGGAAGGATACGCAGTATTTT CAWSELAGGKDTQYF TRBD2 TRBJ2-3 . TRBV30
TGTGCCAGCAGCCGGGACAGCCCCTACGAGCAGTACTTC CASSRDSPYEQYF TRBD1 TRBJ2-7 few TRBV7-9
TGTGCCTGGAGTCATCCACCCCGCGGCACTGAAGCTTTCTTT CAWSHPPRGTEAFF . TRBJ1-1 once TRBV30
TGTGCCAGCAGTTACTCTCAAAGGAGCAACTATGGCTACACCTTC CASSYSQRSNYGYTF . TRBJ1-2 . TRBV6-5
TGTGCCAGCAGTTGGGAGGGAGGGCCTAGAGAGCAGTACTTC CASSWEGGPREQYF TRBD2 TRBJ2-7 . TRBV6-2/TRBV6-3
TGTGCCAGCAGCCCGAGGGGGTTCGAAGACACCATATATTTT CASSPRGFEDTIYF . TRBJ1-3 . TRBV9
TGTGCCAGCGGCCCCGGGCGGGGCGGCACAGATACGCAGTATTTT CASGPGRGGTDTQYF . TRBJ2-3 . TRBV28
TGTGCCAGCAGCTCCCGGACTAGGGGGAGGCATGAGCAGTTCTTC CASSSRTRGRHEQFF . TRBJ2-1 . TRBV3-1/TRBV3-2
TGTGCCAGCAGTTTAGACGGGGGTTCGGGGGAGCTGTTTTTT CASSLDGGSGELFF . TRBJ2-2 few TRBV27
TGTGCCAGTAGTGACACGGTGGTAAGCTATGGCTACACCTTC CASSDTVVSYGYTF . TRBJ1-2 . TRBV19
TGTGCCAGCAGTTACTCGACAGGAGGAGAGACCCAGTACTTC CASSYSTGGETQYF . TRBJ2-5 . TRBV6-2/TRBV6-3
TGTGCCAGCAGCCCTGGACTAGCGGGGTTCTACGAGCAGTACTTC CASSPGLAGFYEQYF TRBD2 TRBJ2-7 . TRBV7-3
TGCGCCAGCAGCCCACGGACAGGGACCTACGAGCAGTACTTC CASSPRTGTYEQYF TRBD1 TRBJ2-7 . TRBV4-1
TGTGCCTGGAGTGTAGGGCCTCCAGGGAAAACTTTCTTT CAWSVGPPGKTFF . TRBJ1-1 once TRBV30
TGCAGCGTCCGAGACACTTATGAAGCTTTCTTT CSVRDTYEAFF . TRBJ1-1 . TRBV29-1
TGTGCCAGCAGCCCGGGACAGGGGGCCAGATTGAACACTGAAGCTTTCTTT CASSPGQGARLNTEAFF TRBD1 TRBJ1-1 . TRBV2
TGTGCCAGCAGCCCGGGGGGATTGGTCAATCAGCCCCAGCATTTT CASSPGGLVNQPQHF . TRBJ1-5 . TRBV27